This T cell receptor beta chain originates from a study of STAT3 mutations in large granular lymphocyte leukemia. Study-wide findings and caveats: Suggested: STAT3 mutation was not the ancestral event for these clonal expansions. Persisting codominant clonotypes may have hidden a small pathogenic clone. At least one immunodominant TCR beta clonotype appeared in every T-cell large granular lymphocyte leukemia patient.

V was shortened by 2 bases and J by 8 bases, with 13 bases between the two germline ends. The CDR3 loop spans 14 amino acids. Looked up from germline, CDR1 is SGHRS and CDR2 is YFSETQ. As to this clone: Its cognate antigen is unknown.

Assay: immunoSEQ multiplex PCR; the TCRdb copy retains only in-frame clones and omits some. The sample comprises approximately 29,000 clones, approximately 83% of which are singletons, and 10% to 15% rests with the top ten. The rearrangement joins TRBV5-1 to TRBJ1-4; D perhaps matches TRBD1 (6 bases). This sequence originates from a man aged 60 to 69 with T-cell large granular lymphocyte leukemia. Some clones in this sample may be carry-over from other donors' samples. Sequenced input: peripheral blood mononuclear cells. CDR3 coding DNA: TGCGCCAGCAGCTTAAGGGGGGATGAAGAAAAACTGTTTTTT. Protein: CASSLRGDEEKLFF.